These 29 T cell receptor beta chains originate from one sample sequenced in a study of cytomegalovirus exposure and HLA in healthy donors. The PCR made use of 60 Vbeta and 13 Jbeta primers. TCRdb's copy holds only in-frame clones and misses some; the assay was immunoSEQ multiplex PCR. In the table there are some 150,000 clones, approximately 84% of which are singletons. The sequencing input was PBMCs. The receptor source for this set is a woman between 50 and 59 years old in good health and CMV-seropositive.

In its sample, this clone was seen once. The V call is TRBV7-3, the J call TRBJ1-1, with no clear D. Germline lookup yields CDR1 SGHTA and CDR2 FQGTGA. This CDR3 spans 13 amino acids. The V end was cut by 4 bases, the J end by 1 base, with 7 bases between. As DNA, the CDR3 is TGTGCCAGCAGCTCGCAGGCGAACACTGAAGCTTTCTTT. Its protein product is CASSSQANTEAFF.

The genes are TRBV7-2 and TRBJ1-2; D perhaps matches TRBD1 (5 bases). The CDR3 extends over 12 amino acids. CDR1 and CDR2 from the germline V gene are SGHTA and FQGNSA. V lost 5 bases and J 1 base, leaving 5 bases between the germline ends. The CDR3 region has the DNA TGTGCCAGCAGCCAGGGTAACTATGGCTACACCTTC. Encoded protein: CASSQGNYGYTF.

This clone turned up a few times. The rearrangement uses TRBV6-5 and TRBJ2-1; 8 nucleotides align to TRBD2. Germline trimming cut 6 bases from V and 2 bases from J; bases unmatched to any gene: 3. The CDR3 consists of 14 residues. Germline values: CDR1 MNHEY, CDR2 SVGAGI. The DNA for the CDR3 is TGTGCCAGCAGAGCGGGGGTAGCCTACAATGAGCAGTTCTTC. Its protein product is CASRAGVAYNEQFF.

The chain couples TRBV6-5 to TRBJ1-2, with D unresolved. V was clipped by 6 bases and J by 4 bases, with 15 bases between them. The germline CDR1 and CDR2 sequences are MNHEY and SVGAGI. This CDR3 is 14 amino acids long. The CDR3 sequence: CASRGIGSLYGYTF. The DNA for the CDR3 is TGTGCCAGCAGGGGTATAGGGAGTCTCTATGGCTACACCTTC.

The chain combines TRBV12-1 with TRBJ2-1; TRBD2 was called by the table and not checked on the DNA. TRBV12-1 is a recognized pseudogene. This CDR3 contains 20 residues. The CDR3 nucleotides read TGTGCCAGCAGCTTTGCGATCTTGAGTAGCGGGAGGAATGGAGTCAATGAGCAGTTCTTC. Its translation: CASSFAILSSGRNGVNEQFF.

The chain employs TRBV2 and TRBJ1-4; D uncertain. Germline V CDR1 and CDR2: SNHLY, FYNNEI. V was trimmed by 8 bases and J by 0 bases, leaving 10 bases between them. This CDR3 contains 14 residues. The CDR3 DNA reads TGTGCCAGCCGGACTCAAACAACTAATGAAAAACTGTTTTTT. Translating gives CASRTQTTNEKLFF.

The gene calls are TRBV19 and TRBJ2-7, with D perhaps matching TRBD2 (6 bases). This CDR3 comprises 14 residues. CDR1 and CDR2 (germline): LNHDA, SQIVND (reference sequence). V shed 6 bases and J shed 6 bases, with 18 bases lying between them. The CDR3 DNA reads as TGTGCCAGTAGGAGGAGCGGGCGGGCCCTCGAGCAGTACTTC. It encodes CASRRSGRALEQYF.

The J gene is TRBJ2-3, the V gene TRBV7-2, with D possibly matching TRBD2 (5 bases). CDR1 is SGHTA, CDR2 FQGNSA, per germline. V was shortened by 3 bases and J by 5 bases, with 6 bases between the two germline ends. The CDR3 contains 12 residues. The CDR3 nucleotides read TGTGCCAGCAGCTTCGGAGGAGATACGCAGTATTTT. It is translated as CASSFGGDTQYF.

CDR3 sequence: CASSPLRTGSQPQHF. The CDR3 nucleotides are TGTGCCAGCTCACCACTTAGGACAGGGAGTCAGCCCCAGCATTTT. The gene calls are TRBV18 and TRBJ1-5, with 8 positions matching TRBD1. Germline V gene sequence: CDR1 KGHSH, CDR2 LQKENI. The CDR3 has 15 amino acids. V shed 1 base and J 6 bases; nucleotides not matched to a gene: 5.

This clone has at least ten counts. The rearrangement uses TRBV6-1 and TRBJ2-7, with 8 bases that match TRBD1. This CDR3 has 14 amino acids. The germline V gene has CDR1 MNHNS and CDR2 SASEGT. J lost 0 bases, V lost 10 bases, and 8 bases had no gene match. CDR3 sequence (DNA): TGTGCCACCACGGCGGGACAGGTCTCCTACGAGCAGTACTTC. The encoded protein is CATTAGQVSYEQYF.

This rearrangement joins TRBV19 to TRBJ1-3; D call uncertain. Trimming removed 5 bases at V and 3 bases at J, with 11 bases between. This CDR3 has 14 amino acids. Germline lookup yields CDR1 LNHDA and CDR2 SQIVND (reference sequence). For the CDR3, the DNA is TGTGCCAGTAGTGGGAGCAGCTTTGGAAACACCATATATTTT. Translated: CASSGSSFGNTIYF.

The J gene is TRBJ2-5, the V gene TRBV11-2; TRBD2 matches at 9 bases. V shed 4 bases and J 5 bases; nucleotides not matched to a gene: 5. Germline CDR1 reads SGHAT; CDR2 reads FQNNGV. The CDR3 is 14 amino acids. In DNA form, the CDR3 reads TGTGCCAGCAGCTCGGGACTAGCCGTCGAGACCCAGTACTTC. It encodes CASSSGLAVETQYF.

This clone was counted between two and nine times. The chain joins TRBV7-3 to TRBJ2-1; 7 bases align to TRBD2. V lost 11 bases to trimming and J lost 6 bases; unmatched junction nucleotides: 1. CDR1 and CDR2 from the germline V gene are SGHTA and FQGTGA. The CDR3 is 10 amino acids. CDR3 sequence (DNA): TGTGCCGGCGGGAGCAATGAGCAGTTCTTC. Residues: CAGGSNEQFF.

V usage is TRBV18 and J usage is TRBJ1-1; 8 bases fit TRBD1. The CDR3 is made up of 14 amino acids. The trim removed 0 bases at V and 5 bases at J, leaving 2 bases unmatched. Germline V gene sequence: CDR1 KGHSH, CDR2 LQKENI. CDR3: CASSPPRTGTEAFF. The CDR3 bases are TGTGCCAGCTCACCACCCAGGACAGGGACTGAAGCTTTCTTT. The whole variable domain, filled in from reference TRBV18 and TRBJ1-1, reads NAGVMQNPRHLVRRRGQEARLRCSPMKGHSHVYWYRQLPEEGLKFMVYLQKENIIDESGMPKERFSAEFPKEGPSILRIQQVVRGDSAAYFCASSPPRTGTEAFFGQGTRLTVV.

The J gene is TRBJ1-6, the V gene TRBV7-2; D might be TRBD1 (5 bases). The germline CDR1 and CDR2 sequences are SGHTA and FQGNSA. V lost 5 bases to trimming and J lost 8 bases, with 13 bases between them. The CDR3 runs to 14 residues. The CDR3 DNA sequence: TGTGCCAGCAGCGTCTCAGGGAGGCATTCACCCCTCCACTTT. Its translation: CASSVSGRHSPLHF.

This chain joins TRBV7-8 and TRBJ2-5; 8 bases fit TRBD2. CDR1 and CDR2 from the germline V gene are SGHVS and FQNEAQ. V lost 1 base to trimming and J lost 2 bases; unmatched junction nucleotides: 3. There are 15 residues in the CDR3. The CDR3 reads CASSLEGLEQETQYF. In nucleotides, the CDR3 is TGTGCCAGCAGCTTAGAGGGACTAGAACAAGAGACCCAGTACTTC.

This chain joins TRBV5-1 and TRBJ2-3; 15 bases match TRBD2. V dropped 4 bases and J dropped 0; count of bases not matched to a gene: 6. The CDR3 has 18 residues. The germline gives CDR1 SGHRS, CDR2 YFSETQ. CDR3 loop: CASSPGLAGGTSTDTQYF. DNA for the CDR3: TGCGCCAGCAGCCCGGGACTAGCGGGAGGCACTAGCACAGATACGCAGTATTTT. Full variable domain (rest looked up from reference TRBV5-1 and TRBJ2-3): KAGVTQTPRYLIKTRGQQVTLSCSPISGHRSVSWYQQTPGQGLQFLFEYFSETQRNKGNFPGRFSGRQFSNSRSEMNVSTLELGDSALYLCASSPGLAGGTSTDTQYFGPGTRLTVL.

This chain connects TRBV6-1 to TRBJ1-1; D not certain. Trimming removed 6 bases from V and 1 base from J, with 12 bases in between. CDR3 length: 14 residues. The V gene's germline CDR1 is MNHNS and CDR2 SASEGT. Written as DNA, the CDR3 is TGTGCCAGCAGCGAGGACTACAGGAACACTGAAGCTTTCTTT. It encodes CASSEDYRNTEAFF.

The gene calls are TRBV7-3 and TRBJ2-1, with 10 bases lining up with TRBD2. The V gene's germline CDR1 is SGHTA and CDR2 FQGTGA. The ends lost 3 bases at V and 7 bases at J; junction bases unmatched: 6. The CDR3 is 15 amino acids. The chain's CDR3 is CASSFLAGVMNEQFF. CDR3 DNA: TGTGCCAGCAGCTTCCTAGCGGGGGTGATGAATGAGCAGTTCTTC.

This clone was observed once. This chain uses TRBV7-2 with TRBJ1-3, with 8 bases matching TRBD1. Trimming at V came to 5 bases and at J to 6 bases, leaving 6 bases not matched to a gene. Germline V gene sequence: CDR1 SGHTA, CDR2 FQGNSA. The CDR3 loop spans 14 amino acids. CDR3 in amino acids: CASSLTGALNTIYF. The CDR3 DNA reads as TGTGCCAGCAGCCTGACAGGGGCCTTAAACACCATATATTTT.

This chain connects TRBV4-3 to TRBJ2-3; 10 bases are a match to TRBD2. The CDR3 loop spans 16 amino acids. Germline V gene lookup returns CDR1 LGHNA and CDR2 YSLEER. J was trimmed by 2 bases and V by 3 bases; bases with no gene match: 5. The CDR3 DNA follows: TGCGCCAGCAGCCACGGACTAGCGGCGCCCACAGATACGCAGTATTTT. Its protein product is CASSHGLAAPTDTQYF.

V usage is TRBV13 and J usage is TRBJ2-5, with D maybe TRBD2 (7 bases). Gene TRBJ2-7 matches the end of the DNA better, so the J call may be wrong. The CDR3 length is 15 residues. CDR1 and CDR2 (germline): PRHDT, FYEKMQ (reference sequence). The CDR3: CASSLQGGGSYEQYF. CDR3 in DNA: TGTGCCAGCAGCTTACAAGGGGGGGGATCCTACGAGCAGTACTTC.

The chain recombines TRBV14 with TRBJ1-2; weak D call: TRBD1 (5 bases). CDR3 length: 13 amino acids. With 3 bases removed from V and 4 bases from J, the gap between germline ends came to 9 bases. Per germline, CDR1 SGHDN and CDR2 FVKESK. The CDR3, as DNA: TGTGCCAGCAGCCACGACAGTGTCTATGGCTACACCTTC. This codes for CASSHDSVYGYTF.

In regard to this clone: Germline is not matched at one junction end, which may reflect a read error. Other DNA sequences in the sample encode the same CDR3. This sequence joins TRBV5-1 and TRBJ1-4, with D uncertain. Looked up from germline, CDR1 is SGHRS and CDR2 is YFSETQ. This CDR3 is built from 15 residues. The CDR3 DNA reads as TGCGCCAGCAGCTTGGTAGGAGTTGCTAATGAAAAGCTGTTTTTT. Encoded protein: CASSLVGVANEKLFF.

The J gene is TRBJ2-4, the V gene TRBV25-1, with 8 bases that match TRBD1. Per the germline V gene, CDR1 is MGHDK and CDR2 is SYGVNS. The trim removed 2 bases at V and 7 bases at J, leaving 16 bases unmatched. The CDR3 is 18 amino acids. This CDR3 reads CASSEVSGTGAVVNIQYF. DNA for the CDR3: TGTGCCAGCAGTGAAGTCTCGGGGACAGGAGCGGTTGTGAACATTCAGTACTTC.

The V call is TRBV7-3, the J call TRBJ2-7; 10 nucleotides agree with TRBD1. V gave up 2 bases and J gave up 5 bases; unmatched junction bases: 6. This CDR3 spans 15 amino acids. Germline CDR1 and CDR2: SGHTA and FQGTGA. The CDR3 sequence is CASSLSDRGFDEQYF. CDR3 nucleotide sequence: TGTGCCAGCAGCTTATCGGACAGGGGGTTCGACGAGCAGTACTTC.

This clone has a handful of counts. Different DNA sequences within this sample yield the same CDR3. The V call is TRBV27, the J call TRBJ2-5; D remains unclear. This CDR3 is built from 12 residues. The V gene lost 0 bases and the J gene lost 4 bases, with 3 bases spanning the gap. In germline, CDR1 is MNHEY, CDR2 SMNVEV (reference sequence). This CDR3 reads CASSLSGETQYF. DNA of the CDR3: TGTGCCAGCAGTTTATCCGGAGAGACCCAGTACTTC.

The chain combines TRBV14 with TRBJ2-1, with 11 bases lining up with TRBD2. The CDR3 sequence is 13 residues long. Unmatched junction bases numbered 5, after V lost 4 bases and J lost 12 bases. Germline loops: CDR1 SGHDN, CDR2 FVKESK. The CDR3 DNA reads as TGTGCCAGCAGCCGCCGACTAGCGGGGTGGCAGTTCTTC. It yields the protein CASSRRLAGWQFF.

On this clone: The DNA is left out, because the CDR3 cannot be placed on it with certainty; the CDR3 is given as TCRdb lists it. The rearrangement joins TRBV14 to TRBJ2-5; TRBD2, the D gene given by the table, was not confirmed from the DNA. Germline values: CDR1 SGHDN, CDR2 FVKESK. Including both end residues, the CDR3 is 13 amino acids long. Here the CDR3 reads CASSQVGRGTRYF.